The 23 T cell receptor beta chains below were found in one sample sequenced in a study of T cells after yellow fever vaccination. TCRdb re-called the 5' RACE reads through MiXCR, storing one row per CDR3 protein. The sample contains about 360,000 distinct CDR3 sequences, about 6.2% of which appear only once. The sequenced sample was PBMCs, obtained 5 days after the yellow fever booster vaccination. The receptors were gathered from a man aged 25 to 45 who received the YFV17D yellow fever vaccine.

The rearrangement links TRBV7-9 to TRBJ2-2, with D unresolved. Germline V gene data show CDR1 as SEHNR and CDR2 as FQNEAQ (reference sequence). Between the trimmed V and J ends, which lost 5 bases and 0 bases, there was a span of 13 bases. CDR3 length: 16 amino acids. CDR3 region: CASSHFLNPNTGELFF. In DNA, the CDR3 is TGTGCCAGCAGCCATTTTCTGAATCCGAACACCGGGGAGCTGTTTTTT.

This clonotype appeared many times. The genes are TRBV4-3 and TRBJ2-5; D is possibly TRBD2 (5 bases). V shed 0 bases and J shed 5 bases, with 16 bases lying between them. The CDR3 sequence is 16 residues long. Germline values: CDR1 LGHNA, CDR2 YSLEER. CDR3 coding DNA: TGCGCCAGCAGCCAAGATCACCCCGGGGTCCGGGAGACCCAGTACTTC. This sequence encodes CASSQDHPGVRETQYF.

This clonotype was detected a few times. The chain links TRBV5-1 to TRBJ2-4; D possibly corresponds to TRBD1 (5 bases). Germline CDR1 SGHRS, CDR2 YFSETQ. The CDR3 length is 17 residues. V shed 0 bases and J shed 3 bases, with 16 bases lying between them. The CDR3 is CASSLEGARSVKNIQYF. DNA for the CDR3: TGCGCCAGCAGCTTGGAAGGGGCGCGTTCGGTCAAAAACATTCAGTACTTC. The full variable domain, completed using reference TRBV5-1 and TRBJ2-4, is KAGVTQTPRYLIKTRGQQVTLSCSPISGHRSVSWYQQTPGQGLQFLFEYFSETQRNKGNFPGRFSGRQFSNSRSEMNVSTLELGDSALYLCASSLEGARSVKNIQYFGAGTRLSVL.

This clonotype has more than one count but fewer than ten. This rearrangement joins TRBV18 to TRBJ2-3; D is uncertain. Trimming took off 2 bases at V and 3 bases at J, with 9 bases between the two ends. In germline, CDR1 is KGHSH, CDR2 LQKENI. The CDR3 length is 14 residues. In nucleotides, the CDR3 is TGTGCCAGCTCACCAGTCCCTGGTACAGATACGCAGTATTTT. Its protein is CASSPVPGTDTQYF.

This clonotype occurred a few times. The chain links TRBV10-3 to TRBJ2-7; TRBD1 matches 9 bases. With V trimmed by 7 bases and J by 6 bases, 10 bases remained unmatched. Germline V lookup: CDR1 ENHRY, CDR2 SYGVKD. CDR3 length: 14 residues. This CDR3 reads CAITPGQGVGEQYF. CDR3 DNA: TGTGCCATCACCCCGGGACAGGGTGTGGGCGAGCAGTACTTC.

In its sample, this clonotype was seen a few times. This chain links TRBV6-2 or TRBV6-3 with TRBJ2-3; TRBD2 aligns across 7 bases. This CDR3 has 14 residues. The J segment lost 5 bases and the V segment lost 6 bases, leaving 8 bases of the junction unmatched. The germline gives CDR1 MNHEY, CDR2 SVGEGT. The CDR3 is CASSLGLVGDTQYF. The CDR3 DNA reads TGTGCCAGCAGCCTTGGACTAGTTGGAGATACGCAGTATTTT.

There are many counts of this clonotype. The J gene is TRBJ2-7, the V gene TRBV3-1; the D gene could be TRBD1 or TRBD2 (7 bases each). The CDR3 extends over 15 amino acids. Trimming cost V 3 bases and J 7 bases, with 19 bases left between them. Germline CDR1 LGHDT, CDR2 YNNKEL (reference sequence). The DNA for the CDR3 is TGTGCCAGCAGCCAGGGAGGGACTCAACAGGGGGAGCAGTACTTC. It yields the protein CASSQGGTQQGEQYF.

In its sample, this clonotype was seen many times. This rearrangement joins TRBV6-2 or TRBV6-3 to TRBJ2-2; D is ambiguous. The V and J ends lost 6 bases and 7 bases respectively, with 9 bases between them. This CDR3 comprises 12 residues. Looked up from germline, CDR1 is MNHEY and CDR2 is SVGEGT. The CDR3 DNA reads as TGTGCCAGCAGCAGATACCTCGGGGAGCTGTTTTTT. It specifies CASSRYLGELFF.

This clonotype has a count of ten or more. This chain connects TRBV28 to TRBJ2-7; 9 nucleotides align to TRBD2. Germline CDR1 reads MDHEN; CDR2 reads SYDVKM. The length of the CDR3 is 16 residues. Trimming cost V 5 bases and J 3 bases; bases outside gene matches: 11. Written as DNA, the CDR3 is TGTGCCAGCAGTAATGGTCCAGCGGGAGGTGGCTACGAGCAGTACTTC. Encoded protein: CASSNGPAGGGYEQYF.

This clonotype was seen ten or more times. The gene calls are TRBV20-1 and TRBJ2-1; 8 bases line up with TRBD2. Germline lookup yields CDR1 DFQATT and CDR2 SNEGSKA (reference sequence). V was pared by 1 base and J by 0 bases, with 5 bases of the junction left unmatched. CDR3 length equals 16 residues. CDR3 bases: TGCAGTGCTAGAGGCTCTAGCGGGCCCTCCTACAATGAGCAGTTCTTC. Translation gives CSARGSSGPSYNEQFF.

Only a few counts were recorded for this clonotype. The chain is built from TRBV24-1 and TRBJ1-5; D ambiguous. CDR1 is KGHDR and CDR2 is SFDVKD in the germline V gene. The V gene lost 4 bases and the J gene lost 6 bases, with 6 bases spanning the gap. CDR3 size: 12 residues. DNA of the CDR3: TGTGCCACCAGTGACGGCACTCAGCCCCAGCATTTT. It translates to CATSDGTQPQHF.

The J gene is TRBJ1-2, the V gene TRBV5-1; D unresolved. V lost 4 bases and J 6 bases, leaving 19 bases between the germline ends. The CDR3 is made up of 15 amino acids. CDR1 is SGHRS and CDR2 is YFSETQ in the germline V gene. CDR3 residues: CASSLEYTLGNGYTF. The DNA for the CDR3 is TGCGCCAGCAGCCTCGAATACACTCTCGGGAATGGCTACACCTTC.

There are a few counts of this clonotype. The V gene is TRBV20-1, the J gene TRBJ2-1; TRBD2 aligns across 7 bases. V dropped 4 bases and J dropped 3; count of bases not matched to a gene: 9. Germline V lookup: CDR1 DFQATT, CDR2 SNEGSKA (reference sequence). CDR3 size: 15 residues. The CDR3, as DNA: TGCAGTGCTAAGCCAGCGGGGCCCCTCTACAATGAGCAGTTCTTC. Protein sequence: CSAKPAGPLYNEQFF.

There are a few counts of this clonotype. The rearrangement uses TRBV2 and TRBJ2-1; TRBD2 matches at 9 bases. CDR3 length: 14 residues. V dropped 1 base and J dropped 8; count of bases not matched to a gene: 3. The germline V gene has CDR1 SNHLY and CDR2 FYNNEI. The chain's CDR3 is CASSEGGRVDEQFF. Written as DNA, the CDR3 is TGTGCCAGCAGTGAAGGCGGGAGGGTAGATGAGCAGTTCTTC.

This clonotype has only a few counts. DNA of the CDR3: TGTGCCAGCAGCGAGTCACGGGGGCCCTTAGGTTCACCCCTCCACTTT. Translation: CASSESRGPLGSPLHF. The gene calls are TRBV7-2 and TRBJ1-6, with D perhaps TRBD1 (6 bases). The CDR3 is 16 residues long. Germline V gene sequence: CDR1 SGHTA, CDR2 FQGNSA. V lost 5 bases and J lost 9, with 20 bases in between.

This clonotype was picked up many times. This chain connects TRBV12-3 or TRBV12-4 to TRBJ2-5; D unclear. Deletions cut 2 bases from V and 2 bases from J, with 9 bases between. This CDR3 spans 14 amino acids. The CDR3 sequence is CASSLRSGQETQYF. In nucleotides, the CDR3 is TGTGCCAGCAGTTTAAGGTCAGGTCAAGAGACCCAGTACTTC.

This clonotype was found many times. V gene TRBV5-1 combines with J gene TRBJ2-1, with a possible D match to TRBD1 (6 bases). The V gene lost 7 bases and the J gene lost 4 bases, with 15 bases spanning the gap. This CDR3 has 14 amino acids. Germline V gives CDR1 SGHRS, CDR2 YFSETQ. CDR3 DNA sequence: TGCGCCAGCCAACAGGGAGAGCGGTACAATGAGCAGTTCTTC. Translating gives CASQQGERYNEQFF. Full variable domain (outside the CDR3, taken from reference TRBV5-1 and TRBJ2-1): KAGVTQTPRYLIKTRGQQVTLSCSPISGHRSVSWYQQTPGQGLQFLFEYFSETQRNKGNFPGRFSGRQFSNSRSEMNVSTLELGDSALYLCASQQGERYNEQFFGPGTRLTVL.

This clonotype was detected many times. V gene TRBV27 combines with J gene TRBJ2-7; 7 bases are shared with TRBD2. CDR1 is MNHEY and CDR2 is SMNVEV in the germline V gene (reference sequence). After removal of 5 bases from V and 1 base from J, the junction contained 11 bases not matched to a gene. The length of the CDR3 is 16 residues. The CDR3 reads CASSLQAGRASYEQYF. CDR3 nucleotide sequence: TGTGCCAGCAGTCTTCAAGCGGGAAGAGCGTCCTACGAGCAGTACTTC.

This sequence joins TRBV4-3 and TRBJ2-1; D is ambiguous. The CDR3 loop spans 15 amino acids. V lost 0 bases, J lost 5 bases, and 11 bases lay in between. Germline CDR1 LGHNA, CDR2 YSLEER. Here the CDR3 reads CASSQDPYLDNEQFF. The DNA of the CDR3 is TGCGCCAGCAGCCAAGATCCCTATTTGGACAATGAGCAGTTCTTC.

This chain uses TRBV5-6 with TRBJ2-3, with 8 positions matching TRBD2. The CDR3 extends over 19 amino acids. V shed 4 bases and J 1 base; nucleotides not matched to a gene: 17. Germline lookup yields CDR1 SGHDT and CDR2 YYEEEE. The CDR3 nucleotides read TGTGCCAGCAGCCCAGATGAGTTCCAGCGGGAGCTTGGCACAGATACGCAGTATTTT. As protein: CASSPDEFQRELGTDTQYF.

The J gene is TRBJ1-4, the V gene TRBV5-1; 10 bases align to TRBD1. The J segment lost 7 bases and the V segment lost 5 bases, leaving 5 bases of the junction unmatched. There are 14 residues in the CDR3. Germline assignment: CDR1 SGHRS and CDR2 YFSETQ. The CDR3 DNA is TGCGCCAGCAGTTCCGGACAGGGGGTTGAAAAACTGTTTTTT. It encodes CASSSGQGVEKLFF.

The chain employs TRBV7-8 and TRBJ2-1, with 9 bases matching TRBD2. Per the germline V gene, CDR1 is SGHVS and CDR2 is FQNEAQ. This CDR3 contains 15 residues. Losses at the gene ends were 1 base for V and 7 bases for J; bases not matched to a gene: 5. The CDR3 is CASSLVAGDWNEQFF. CDR3 in DNA: TGTGCCAGCAGCTTAGTAGCGGGAGATTGGAATGAGCAGTTCTTC.

The table lists this clonotype with a few counts. The chain links TRBV5-1 to TRBJ1-1; D is ambiguous. Germline values: CDR1 SGHRS, CDR2 YFSETQ. The CDR3 is made up of 13 amino acids. V was shortened by 5 bases and J by 1 base, with 9 bases between the two germline ends. CDR3 sequence (DNA): TGCGCCAGCAGTGTGACGGGGAACACTGAAGCTTTCTTT. This sequence encodes CASSVTGNTEAFF.